The entry that follows covers one T cell receptor beta chain sequence. Via MiXCR, TCRdb re-called the 5' RACE reads, giving one row per CDR3 protein. The profile shows about 660,000 distinct CDR3 sequences, around 8.6% of them singletons. This sample was taken from a study of identical twins. The CDR3 is made up of 15 amino acids. The V end lost 4 bases, the J end lost 6 bases, and 16 bases lay between the germline ends. Germline V gene lookup returns CDR1 MNHEY and CDR2 SVGEGT. These data were also filed under a second study, of yellow fever vaccine responses in identical twins.

This chain joins TRBV6-2 or TRBV6-3 and TRBJ2-1, with D perhaps TRBD2 (5 bases). Sequenced: PBMCs. The sequence was obtained from a woman between 18 and 29 years old in good health. DNA of the CDR3: TGTGCCAGCAGTTCTCTCGTCGGGAAATCCAATGAGCAGTTCTTC. Translated: CASSSLVGKSNEQFF.